The entry below gives a single T cell receptor (beta chain) sequence along with its context. This sample was taken from a study of blood T cell repertoires in COVID-19. Clones were sequenced by immunoSEQ multiplex PCR, and TCRdb holds only the in-frame ones, with some missing. The sample records roughly 350,000 clones, about 87% being singletons. The V and J ends lost 9 bases and 4 bases respectively, with 18 bases between them. Germline V gene sequence: CDR1 SNHLY, CDR2 FYNNEI. CDR3 length: 14 residues. This TCR derives from a woman aged 45 to 65 with COVID-19, enrolled during active disease. The gene calls are TRBV2 and TRBJ1-2, with D tentatively TRBD1 (6 bases). The sequenced sample consisted of peripheral blood. The CDR3 here is CASNRAKPGYGYTF. CDR3 DNA sequence: TGTGCCAGTAACAGGGCCAAACCTGGCTATGGCTACACCTTC.